This TCR beta chain was sequenced in a study of blood T cell repertoires in COVID-19. Using immunoSEQ multiplex PCR, the repertoire was profiled, and TCRdb retains in-frame clones only, with some absent. The sample includes about 290,000 clones, 85% of them seen just once. The sample comprised peripheral blood. The sequence derives from a woman between 45 and 65 years old with active or convalescent COVID-19.

CDR3 loop: CASSSRGYSYNEQFF. In nucleotides, the CDR3 is TGTGCCAGCAGCTCGCGGGGGTACTCCTACAATGAGCAGTTCTTC. The V call is TRBV3-1 (or the pseudogene TRBV3-2), the J call TRBJ2-1; 7 nucleotides agree with TRBD2. The V gene end was trimmed by 5 bases and the J gene end by 0 bases; junction bases not matched to a gene: 4. This CDR3 is 15 amino acids long. The germline gives CDR1 LGHDT, CDR2 YNNKEL (reference sequence).